Shown below are 12 T cell receptor beta chains from a single sample sequenced in a study of T cells in Graves' hyperthyroidism and ophthalmopathy (dated by TCRdb to between 2018 and 2021). The library was prepared using multiplex PCR. Sequencer: Illumina HiSeq 2000. The TCR beta CDR3 regions were amplified from RNA transcripts. The first round of RT-PCR for the TCR CDR3 was performed with the HTBI primer set and the Qiagen OneStep RT-PCR kit. TCRdb ran its own pipeline on the public reads, namely fastp trimming at Q25 and MiXCR clone calling, and kept in-frame beta chains. Here each entry gathers all rows of one CDR3 protein and keeps the most common genes and DNA. Across this sample there are approximately 400,000 distinct CDR3 sequences, with less than 20% seen only once. The biggest ten clones account for about 38% of the sample. What was sequenced was blood. The receptor set was obtained from a man younger than 35 with Graves' ophthalmopathy.

The J gene is TRBJ1-5, the V gene TRBV7-2; TRBD1 matches at 7 bases. Per the germline V gene, CDR1 is SGHTA and CDR2 is FQGNSA. The CDR3 sequence is 14 residues long. With 1 base clipped from V and 5 bases from J, the junction kept 2 bases outside the gene matches. The CDR3 DNA reads as TGTGCCAGCAGCTTAGACCAGGGGGATCAGCCCCAGCATTTT. Translating gives CASSLDQGDQPQHF.

In its sample, this clonotype was seen a few times. The chain uses TRBV6-2 or TRBV6-3 and TRBJ2-3, with 12 bases fitting TRBD2. The V gene end was trimmed by 6 bases and the J gene end by 8 bases; junction bases not matched to a gene: 9. The germline V gene has CDR1 MNHEY and CDR2 SVGEGT. The CDR3 consists of 15 residues. CDR3 DNA: TGTGCCAGCAGCAAACTAGCGGGGGGCGGAGGTACGCAGTATTTT. This encodes CASSKLAGGGGTQYF.

The chain is built from TRBV6-5 and TRBJ1-1, with D perhaps matching TRBD1 (5 bases). Trimming removed 8 bases from V and 2 bases from J, with 15 bases in between. CDR3 length equals 14 residues. Germline V gene sequence: CDR1 MNHEY, CDR2 SVGAGI. The CDR3 coding sequence is TGTGCCAGCGTCACTCCGGGACTCAACACTGAAGCTTTCTTT. Encoded protein: CASVTPGLNTEAFF.

This clonotype occurred a few times. This rearrangement joins TRBV7-3 to TRBJ2-3; 10 bases match TRBD2. Germline trimming cut 5 bases from V and 7 bases from J; bases unmatched to any gene: 6. The CDR3 is 14 residues long. Germline V lookup: CDR1 SGHTA, CDR2 FQGTGA. The DNA of the CDR3 is TGTGCCAGCAGCGAAAGCGGGGGGGCGTATACGCAGTATTTT. Protein product: CASSESGGAYTQYF.

This clonotype came up many times. The chain recombines TRBV12-3 or TRBV12-4 with TRBJ2-5; D may be TRBD1 (5 bases). The CDR3 spans 15 residues. Trimming took 5 bases from V and 0 from J, leaving 13 bases between them. CDR3 in DNA: TGTGCCAGCAGTCAACTACAGGAGAACCAAGAGACCCAGTACTTC. It codes for CASSQLQENQETQYF.

Only a few counts were recorded for this clonotype. This chain joins TRBV7-8 and TRBJ2-2; no clear D. Trimming cost V 1 base and J 0 bases, with 6 bases left between them. Germline lookup yields CDR1 SGHVS and CDR2 FQNEAQ. The CDR3 totals 15 residues. The CDR3 bases are TGTGCCAGCAGCTTAGTAGTGGCGAACACCGGGGAGCTGTTTTTT. Its protein product is CASSLVVANTGELFF.

This clonotype was seen a few times. The V call is TRBV12-3 or TRBV12-4, the J call TRBJ2-2, with 12 bases fitting TRBD2. Trimming took 3 bases from V and 5 from J; bases not matched to a gene: 7. The CDR3 contains 17 residues. CDR3 in amino acids: CASSFSGLAGWTGELFF. The CDR3 nucleotides are TGTGCCAGCAGTTTCTCTGGACTAGCGGGGTGGACCGGGGAGCTGTTTTTT.

This clonotype was counted only a few times. V usage is TRBV12-3 or TRBV12-4 and J usage is TRBJ2-6, with a possible D match to TRBD2 (5 bases). The CDR3 sequence is 15 residues long. Trimming removed 5 bases from V and 2 bases from J, with 10 bases in between. The CDR3 sequence: CASSRTGAGANVLTF. In nucleotides, the CDR3 is TGTGCCAGCAGTCGGACTGGTGCTGGGGCCAACGTCCTGACTTTC.

This chain links TRBV27 with TRBJ2-1; possibly TRBD2 for D (6 bases). Germline V gives CDR1 MNHEY, CDR2 SMNVEV (reference sequence). The V and J ends lost 3 bases and 3 bases respectively, with 12 bases between them. The CDR3 spans 15 residues. In nucleotides, the CDR3 is TGTGCCAGCAGTTTGGGACTTGACGACTACAATGAGCAGTTCTTC. Translation: CASSLGLDDYNEQFF.

J is TRBJ2-2 and V is TRBV11-2; D is unresolved. Trimming shortened V by 0 bases and J by 6 bases, and 8 bases separated the two germline ends. Germline CDR1 is SGHAT and CDR2 is FQNNGV. This CDR3 region has 14 residues. The CDR3 reads CASSLDHRSGELFF. The DNA for the CDR3 is TGTGCCAGCAGCTTAGATCATAGATCCGGGGAGCTGTTTTTT.

To note about this clonotype: A much larger clone lies one base from this, so it may be a read error. The CDR3 coding sequence is TGTGCCAGCAGATATAAGACAGGGAACTATGGCTACACCTTC. Amino acid sequence: CASRYKTGNYGYTF. The chain combines TRBV2 with TRBJ1-2; 7 nucleotides line up with TRBD1. The CDR3 has 14 amino acids. The V gene's germline CDR1 is SNHLY and CDR2 FYNNEI. The ends lost 6 bases at V and 2 bases at J; junction bases unmatched: 6.

In its sample, this clonotype was seen many times. The chain has TRBV13 and TRBJ2-1, with D maybe TRBD1 (6 bases). Germline CDR1 is PRHDT and CDR2 is FYEKMQ (reference sequence). This CDR3 has 14 amino acids. With 2 bases removed from V and 3 bases from J, the gap between germline ends came to 8 bases. CDR3 nucleotide sequence: TGTGCCAGCAGCTTACCAGGGGACTACAATGAGCAGTTCTTC. Translation gives CASSLPGDYNEQFF.